This T cell receptor (beta chain) was captured by sequencing in a study of T cell responses to AZD1222 COVID-19 vaccine. Clones were read by immunoSEQ multiplex PCR, and TCRdb kept only the in-frame ones, dropping some. Here the sample spans 150,000 to 180,000 clones, 88% being singletons. On this clone: Its matching antigen is unknown.

The CDR3 is 12 residues long. Trimming removed 6 bases at V and 2 bases at J, with 7 bases between. Notes on the study in general: White British donors predominated, females outnumbered males, and clonal diversity was possibly underestimated. Baseline serostatus was positive in only five to seven AZD1222 recipients.

The clonotype originates from an adult in good health. The chain links TRBV12-3 or TRBV12-4 to TRBJ1-1; D ambiguous. The starting material was peripheral blood, obtained on day 0 of AZD1222 vaccination. The DNA for the CDR3 is TGTGCCAGCAGCCGCCTCAACACTGAAGCTTTCTTT. Amino acid sequence: CASSRLNTEAFF.